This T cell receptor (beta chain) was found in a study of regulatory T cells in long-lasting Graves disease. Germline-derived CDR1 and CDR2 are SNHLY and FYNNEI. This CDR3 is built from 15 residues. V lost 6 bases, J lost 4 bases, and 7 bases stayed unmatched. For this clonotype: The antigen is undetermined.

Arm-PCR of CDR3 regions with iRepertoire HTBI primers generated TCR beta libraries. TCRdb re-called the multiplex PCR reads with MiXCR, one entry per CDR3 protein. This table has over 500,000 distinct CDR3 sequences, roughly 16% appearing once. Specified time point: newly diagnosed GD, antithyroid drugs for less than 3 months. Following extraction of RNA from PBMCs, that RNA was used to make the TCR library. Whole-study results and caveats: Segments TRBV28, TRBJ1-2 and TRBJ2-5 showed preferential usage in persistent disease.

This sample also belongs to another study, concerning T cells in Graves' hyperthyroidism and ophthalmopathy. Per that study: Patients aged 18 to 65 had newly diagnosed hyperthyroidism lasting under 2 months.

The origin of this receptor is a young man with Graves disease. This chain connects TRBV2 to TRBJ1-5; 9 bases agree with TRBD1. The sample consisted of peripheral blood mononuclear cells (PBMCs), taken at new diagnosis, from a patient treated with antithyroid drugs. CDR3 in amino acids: CASREQGAMNQPQHF. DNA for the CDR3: TGTGCCAGCAGGGAACAGGGGGCCATGAATCAGCCCCAGCATTTT.